Below, one T cell receptor beta chain is given with its context. The germline V gene encodes CDR1 SNHLY and CDR2 FYNNEI. The length of the CDR3 is 13 residues. Trimming shortened V by 6 bases and J by 3 bases, and 12 bases separated the two germline ends. These data belong to a study of blood T cell repertoires in COVID-19. Study context: Some COVID-19 samples were acute and others convalescent; all came from the United States, Italy and Spain. Sources were T cells, B-cell-depleted T cells, or PBMCs; the material itself was cDNA or gDNA.

Data came from immunoSEQ multiplex PCR; TCRdb stores just in-frame clones and leaves some out. The table lists 120,000 or so clones, about 80% of them singletons. The chain combines TRBV2 with TRBJ2-7; D is perhaps TRBD2 (7 bases). This TCR derives from a man aged 40-55 years with active or convalescent COVID-19. The specimen sequenced was peripheral blood. The DNA for the CDR3 is TGTGCCAGCAGGCGAGGGGGGGACTACGAGCAGTACTTC. Translated, it gives CASRRGGDYEQYF.